This entry features one TCR beta chain sequence. This CDR3 is 10 amino acids long. CDR1 MNHEY and CDR2 SVGAGI come from the germline V gene. V was pared by 6 bases and J by 10 bases, with 6 bases between. The source of the sample is a study of blood T cell repertoires in COVID-19. Repertoires were generated with immunoSEQ multiplex PCR, while TCRdb's copy carries only in-frame clones and drops some. The repertoire includes about 370,000 clones, roughly 90% of them detected once, and around 1.7% sits in the top ten. The sample comprised PBMCs or T cells enriched from blood (not recorded which). This rearrangement joins TRBV6-5 to TRBJ2-2; D is unresolved. The clonotype comes from a woman aged 30 to 39 who had recovered from COVID-19. DNA of the CDR3: TGTGCCAGCAGAGTAGAGGAGCTGTTTTTT. Translating gives CASRVEELFF.